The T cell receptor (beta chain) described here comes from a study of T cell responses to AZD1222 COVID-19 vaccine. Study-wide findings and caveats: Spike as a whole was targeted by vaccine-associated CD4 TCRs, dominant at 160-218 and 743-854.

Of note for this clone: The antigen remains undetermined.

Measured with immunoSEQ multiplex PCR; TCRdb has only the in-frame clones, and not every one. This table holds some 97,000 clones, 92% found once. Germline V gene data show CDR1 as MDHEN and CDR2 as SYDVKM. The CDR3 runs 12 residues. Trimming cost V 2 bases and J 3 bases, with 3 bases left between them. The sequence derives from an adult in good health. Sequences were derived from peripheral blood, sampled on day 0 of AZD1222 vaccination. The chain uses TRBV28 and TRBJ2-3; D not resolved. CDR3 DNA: TGTGCCAGCAGTTTAGGTACAGATACGCAGTATTTT. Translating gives CASSLGTDTQYF. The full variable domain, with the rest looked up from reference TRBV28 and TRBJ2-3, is DVKVTQSSRYLVKRTGEKVFLECVQDMDHENMFWYRQDPGLGLRLIYFSYDVKMKEKGDIPEGYSVSREKKERFSLILESASTNQTSMYLCASSLGTDTQYFGPGTRLTVL.